One T cell receptor (beta chain) is described in this entry. The antigen it binds to is not known. No much larger clone exists at a distance of one base, and base qualities are not known. This specimen comes from a study of blood T cell repertoires in COVID-19 (dated by TCRdb to about 2020). Study-level background: Samples covering the acute and convalescent phases of COVID-19 were provided by collaborators in the United States, Italy and Spain. The dataset comprised deeply sampled blood TCRbeta repertoires from subjects exposed to, actively infected with, or recovered from COVID-19. A freely available public database, intended as a resource for researchers studying the immune response to SARS-CoV-2, is where the repertoires were released. Samples came from the ongoing ImmuneRACE study (first 160 participants) plus 1,254 subjects from 6 global collaborators. Where HLA class I and class II types were available, the types were taken from metadata supplied by the sample provider, not from assay-based typing. Sample metadata almost always included a de-identified subject ID, COVID-19 status, age in years and sex. The material from the prospective study consisted of cDNA or gDNA derived from T cells, B-cell-depleted T cells, or PBMCs.

TCRbeta CDR3 regions were amplified from genomic DNA by means of the immunoSEQ Assay, a bias-controlled multiplex PCR. Regarding the original processing steps: The number of nucleated cells in each sample was estimated by amplification of reference gene primers within the assay. To quantify the absolute abundance of each unique TCRbeta CDR3 rearrangement, sequence reads were collapsed and filtered. For each sample, productive Simpson clonality was calculated as the square root of Simpson's diversity index over productive rearrangements. The table comes from immuneACCESS by way of TCRdb, which keeps in-frame sequences with V and J called. Part of the clones is missing from these tables; in studies checked, under half for an unresolved V gene and the rest for unknown reasons. The V and J calls and clone size were taken over from that table, and D and trimming were inferred from the DNA. The sample data list 150,000 to 200,000 clones, and 89% of these were observed just once. Roughly 3.1% of the sample is in the top ten clones.

Beyond this particular receptor, the publication reports: How much clinical and demographic metadata was included differed by source and by participant, and the metadata was provided uncurated.

Each collaborating institution followed its own protocols to collect whole blood in K2EDTA tubes. For TCRbeta analysis, collaborators shipped samples in one of three forms: frozen whole blood, isolated PBMCs, or DNA extracted from either of those sample types. The germline V gene yields MNHEY for CDR1 and SVGAGI for CDR2. For this chain, trimming is 6 bases at the V end and 7 bases at the J end, and the number of junction bases without a gene match is 10. The CDR3 spans 15 residues, from the cysteine through the phenylalanine. Solely the CDR3 DNA is kept, with 45 bases framed from the first base. The receptor was isolated from a man aged 55 to 70 with acute or convalescent COVID-19. Sequenced: peripheral blood. This sequence uses TRBV6-5 and TRBJ1-3; 9 bases in the middle match TRBD1. This receptor carries the CDR3 CASRAGTGKGNTIYF. The DNA is TGTGCCAGCAGGGCCGGGACAGGGAAAGGGAACACCATATATTTT.